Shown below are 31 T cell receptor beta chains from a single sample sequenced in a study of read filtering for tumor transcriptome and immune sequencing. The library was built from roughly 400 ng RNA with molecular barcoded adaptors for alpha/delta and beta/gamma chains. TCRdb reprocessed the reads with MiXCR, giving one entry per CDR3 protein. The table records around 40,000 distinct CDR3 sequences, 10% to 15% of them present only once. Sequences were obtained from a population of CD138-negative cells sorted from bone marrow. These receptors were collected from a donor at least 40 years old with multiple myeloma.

CDR3 sequence: CSAEEEGEQYF. The CDR3 DNA follows: TGCAGTGCGGAGGAGGAAGGCGAGCAGTACTTC. The chain recombines TRBV20-1 with TRBJ2-7, with D possibly matching TRBD2 (5 bases). The CDR3 is 11 amino acids. Trimming removed 6 bases at V and 6 bases at J, with 12 bases between. CDR1 and CDR2 (germline): DFQATT, SNEGSKA (reference sequence).

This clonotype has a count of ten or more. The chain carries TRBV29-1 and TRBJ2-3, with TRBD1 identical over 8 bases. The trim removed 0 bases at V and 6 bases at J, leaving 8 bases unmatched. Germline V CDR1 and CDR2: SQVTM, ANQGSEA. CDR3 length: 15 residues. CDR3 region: CSVEDRARGPDTQYF. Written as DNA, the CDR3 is TGCAGCGTTGAAGATCGGGCCAGGGGGCCCGATACGCAGTATTTT.

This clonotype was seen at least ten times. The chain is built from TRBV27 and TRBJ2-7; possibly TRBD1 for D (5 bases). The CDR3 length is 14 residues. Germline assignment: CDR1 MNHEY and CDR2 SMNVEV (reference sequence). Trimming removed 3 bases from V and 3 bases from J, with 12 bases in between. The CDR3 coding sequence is TGTGCCAGCAGTTTCCGGCAGGGAAACTACGAGCAGTACTTC. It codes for CASSFRQGNYEQYF.

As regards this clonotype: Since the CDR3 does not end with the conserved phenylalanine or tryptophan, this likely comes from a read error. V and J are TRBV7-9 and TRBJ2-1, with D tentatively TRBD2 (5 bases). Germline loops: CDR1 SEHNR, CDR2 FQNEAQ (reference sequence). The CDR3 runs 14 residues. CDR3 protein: CASSDYISYNAQFL. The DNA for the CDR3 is TGTGCCAGCAGCGACTATATATCCTACAATGCGCAGTTCCTC.

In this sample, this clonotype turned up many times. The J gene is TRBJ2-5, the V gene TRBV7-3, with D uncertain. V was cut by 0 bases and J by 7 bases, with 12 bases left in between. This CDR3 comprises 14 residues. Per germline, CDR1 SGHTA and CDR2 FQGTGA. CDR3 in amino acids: CASSLTKGWGTQYF. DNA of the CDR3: TGTGCCAGCAGCTTAACGAAGGGATGGGGGACCCAGTACTTC.

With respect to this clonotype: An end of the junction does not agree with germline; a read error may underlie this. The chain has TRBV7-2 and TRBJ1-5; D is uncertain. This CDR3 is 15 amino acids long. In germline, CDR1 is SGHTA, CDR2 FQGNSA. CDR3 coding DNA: TGTGCCAGCAGTCCCTCCGGGAATAGCAATCAGCCCCGGCATTTT. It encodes CASSPSGNSNQPRHF.

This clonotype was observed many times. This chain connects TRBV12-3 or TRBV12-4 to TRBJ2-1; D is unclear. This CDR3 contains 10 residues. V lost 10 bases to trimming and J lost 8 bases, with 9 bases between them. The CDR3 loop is CATPPHEQFF. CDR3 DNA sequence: TGTGCCACCCCCCCCCATGAGCAGTTCTTC.

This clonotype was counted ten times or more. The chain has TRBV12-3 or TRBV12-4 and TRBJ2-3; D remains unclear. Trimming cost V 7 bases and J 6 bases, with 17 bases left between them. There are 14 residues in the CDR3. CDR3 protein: CASTHSYSPDTQYF. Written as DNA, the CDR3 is TGTGCCAGCACCCATAGTTACTCCCCGGATACGCAGTATTTT.

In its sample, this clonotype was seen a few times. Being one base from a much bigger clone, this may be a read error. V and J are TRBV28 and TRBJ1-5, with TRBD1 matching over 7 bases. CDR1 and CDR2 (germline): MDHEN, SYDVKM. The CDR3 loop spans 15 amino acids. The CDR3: CASSPGTESNQPRHF. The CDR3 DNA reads TGTGCCAGCAGCCCTGGGACAGAAAGCAATCAGCCCCGGCATTTT.

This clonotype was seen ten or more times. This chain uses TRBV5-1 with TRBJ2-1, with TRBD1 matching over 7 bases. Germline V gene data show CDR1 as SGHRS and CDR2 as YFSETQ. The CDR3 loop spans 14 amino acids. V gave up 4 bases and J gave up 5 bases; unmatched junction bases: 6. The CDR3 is CASSNPTGNNEQFF. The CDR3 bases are TGCGCCAGCAGCAACCCGACAGGGAACAATGAGCAGTTCTTC.

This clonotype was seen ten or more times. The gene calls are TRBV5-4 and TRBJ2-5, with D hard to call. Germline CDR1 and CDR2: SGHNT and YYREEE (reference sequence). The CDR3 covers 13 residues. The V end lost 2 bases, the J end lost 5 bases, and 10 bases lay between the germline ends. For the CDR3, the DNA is TGTGCCAGCAGCTTCAAGCCTCTTGAGACCCAGTACTTC. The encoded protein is CASSFKPLETQYF.

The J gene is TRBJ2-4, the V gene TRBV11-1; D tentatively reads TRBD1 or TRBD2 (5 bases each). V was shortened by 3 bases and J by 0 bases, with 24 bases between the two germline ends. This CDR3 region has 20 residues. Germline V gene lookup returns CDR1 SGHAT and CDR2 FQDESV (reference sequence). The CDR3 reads CASSFPQGPVESLAKNIQYF. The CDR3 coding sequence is TGTGCCAGCAGCTTCCCCCAGGGACCCGTCGAGAGTTTAGCCAAAAACATTCAGTACTTC.

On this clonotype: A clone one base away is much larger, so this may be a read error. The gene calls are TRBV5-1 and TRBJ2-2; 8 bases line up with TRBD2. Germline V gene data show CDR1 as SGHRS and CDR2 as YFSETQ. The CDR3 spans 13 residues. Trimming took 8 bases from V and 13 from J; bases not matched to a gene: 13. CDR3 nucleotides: TGCGCCAGTCGAGCGGGGGTTTCCGAGGGGCTGTTTTTT. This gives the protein CASRAGVSEGLFF.

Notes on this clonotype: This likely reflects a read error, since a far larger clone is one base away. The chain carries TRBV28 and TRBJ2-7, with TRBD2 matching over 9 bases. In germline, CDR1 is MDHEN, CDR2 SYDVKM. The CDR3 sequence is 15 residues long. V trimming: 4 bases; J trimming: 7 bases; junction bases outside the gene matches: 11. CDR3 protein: CASSSPGLAVDEQYF. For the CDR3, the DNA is TGTGCCAGCAGTTCTCCGGGACTAGCAGTCGATGAGCAGTACTTC. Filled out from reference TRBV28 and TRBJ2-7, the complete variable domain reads DVKVTQSSRYLVKRTGEKVFLECVQDMDHENMFWYRQDPGLGLRLIYFSYDVKMKEKGDIPEGYSVSREKKERFSLILESASTNQTSMYLCASSSPGLAVDEQYFGPGTRLTVT.

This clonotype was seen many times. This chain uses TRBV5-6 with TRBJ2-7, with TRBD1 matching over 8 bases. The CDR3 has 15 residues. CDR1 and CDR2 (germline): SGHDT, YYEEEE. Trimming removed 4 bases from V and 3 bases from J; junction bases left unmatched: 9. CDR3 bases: TGTGCCAGCAGCGCACCGACAGGGGCCGTCTACGAGCAGTACTTC. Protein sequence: CASSAPTGAVYEQYF. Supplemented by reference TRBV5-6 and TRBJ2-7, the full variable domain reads DAGVTQSPTHLIKTRGQQVTLRCSPKSGHDTVSWYQQALGQGPQFIFQYYEEEERQRGNFPDRFSGHQFPNYSSELNVNALLLGDSALYLCASSAPTGAVYEQYFGPGTRLTVT.

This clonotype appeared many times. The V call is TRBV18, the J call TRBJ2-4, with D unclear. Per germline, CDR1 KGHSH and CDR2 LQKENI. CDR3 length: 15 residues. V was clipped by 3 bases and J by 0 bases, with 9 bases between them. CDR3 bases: TGTGCCAGCTCACCGTCAAACGTAGCCAAAAACATTCAGTACTTC. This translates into CASSPSNVAKNIQYF.

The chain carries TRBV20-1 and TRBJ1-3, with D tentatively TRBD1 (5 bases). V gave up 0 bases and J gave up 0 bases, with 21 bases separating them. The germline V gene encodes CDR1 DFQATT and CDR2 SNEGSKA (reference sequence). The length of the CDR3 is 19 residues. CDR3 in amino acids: CSARDSGRMGGSSGNTIYF. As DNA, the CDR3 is TGCAGTGCTAGAGATAGTGGGAGGATGGGGGGGAGCTCTGGAAACACCATATATTTT.

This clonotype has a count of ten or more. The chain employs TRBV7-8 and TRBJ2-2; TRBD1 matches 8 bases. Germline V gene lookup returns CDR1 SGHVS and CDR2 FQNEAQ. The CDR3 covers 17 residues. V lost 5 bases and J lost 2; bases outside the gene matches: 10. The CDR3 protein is CASSLRSQGANTGELFF. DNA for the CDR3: TGTGCCAGCAGCCTTAGGTCGCAGGGGGCAAACACCGGGGAGCTGTTTTTT.

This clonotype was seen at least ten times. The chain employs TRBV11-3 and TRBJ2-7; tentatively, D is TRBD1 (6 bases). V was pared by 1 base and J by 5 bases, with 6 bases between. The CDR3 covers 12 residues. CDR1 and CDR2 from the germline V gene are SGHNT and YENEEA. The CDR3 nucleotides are TGTGCCAGCAGCTTAGCAGGGGACGAGCAGTACTTC. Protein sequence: CASSLAGDEQYF.

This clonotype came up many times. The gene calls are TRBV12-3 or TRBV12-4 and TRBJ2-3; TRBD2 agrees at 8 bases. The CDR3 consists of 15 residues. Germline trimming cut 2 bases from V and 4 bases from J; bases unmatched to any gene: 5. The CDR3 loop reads CASSLKRGGPDTQYF. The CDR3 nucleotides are TGTGCCAGCAGTTTAAAACGGGGGGGCCCAGATACGCAGTATTTT.

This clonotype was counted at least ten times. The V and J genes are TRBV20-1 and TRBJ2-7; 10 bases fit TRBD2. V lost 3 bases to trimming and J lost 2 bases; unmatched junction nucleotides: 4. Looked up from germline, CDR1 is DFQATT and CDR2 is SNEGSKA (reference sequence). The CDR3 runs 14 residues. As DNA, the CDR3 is TGCAGTGCTAGTTTAGGACTAGCGGCCTACGAGCAGTACTTC. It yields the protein CSASLGLAAYEQYF.

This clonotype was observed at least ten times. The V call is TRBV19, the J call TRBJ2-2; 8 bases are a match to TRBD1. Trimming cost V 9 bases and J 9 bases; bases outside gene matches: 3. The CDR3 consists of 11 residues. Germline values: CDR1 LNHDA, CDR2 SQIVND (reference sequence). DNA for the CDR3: TGTGCCAGCCAGGGGGCCCGGGAGCTGTTTTTT. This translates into CASQGARELFF.

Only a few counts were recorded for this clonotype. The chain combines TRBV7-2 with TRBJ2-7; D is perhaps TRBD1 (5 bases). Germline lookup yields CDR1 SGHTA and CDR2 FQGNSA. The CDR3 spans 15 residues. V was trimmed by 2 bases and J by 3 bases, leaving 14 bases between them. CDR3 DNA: TGTGCCAGCAGCTTATGGCTAGGGGCCCACTACGAGCAGTACTTC. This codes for CASSLWLGAHYEQYF.

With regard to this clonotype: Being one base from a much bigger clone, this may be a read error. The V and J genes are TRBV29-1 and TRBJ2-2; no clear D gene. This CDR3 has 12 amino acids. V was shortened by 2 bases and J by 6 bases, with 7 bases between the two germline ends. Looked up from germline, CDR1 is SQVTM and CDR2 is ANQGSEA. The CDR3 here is CSVERFAGELFF. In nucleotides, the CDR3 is TGCAGCGTTGAACGGTTTGCCGGGGAGCTGTTTTTT.

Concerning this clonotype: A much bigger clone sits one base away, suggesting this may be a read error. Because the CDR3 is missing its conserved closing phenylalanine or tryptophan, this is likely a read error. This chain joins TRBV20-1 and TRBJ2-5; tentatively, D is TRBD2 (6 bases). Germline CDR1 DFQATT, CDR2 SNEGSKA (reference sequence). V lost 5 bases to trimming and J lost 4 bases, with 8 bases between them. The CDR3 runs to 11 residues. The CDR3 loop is CSAQGGETQYY. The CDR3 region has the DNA TGCAGTGCTCAGGGAGGAGAGACCCAGTACTAC.

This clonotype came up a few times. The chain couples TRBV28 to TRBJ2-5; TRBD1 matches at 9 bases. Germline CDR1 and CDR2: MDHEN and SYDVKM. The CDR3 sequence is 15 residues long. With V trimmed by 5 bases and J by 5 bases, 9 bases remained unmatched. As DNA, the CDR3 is TGTGCCAGCAGTCCCCGGACAGGGGCTCAGGAGACCCAGTACTTC. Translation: CASSPRTGAQETQYF.

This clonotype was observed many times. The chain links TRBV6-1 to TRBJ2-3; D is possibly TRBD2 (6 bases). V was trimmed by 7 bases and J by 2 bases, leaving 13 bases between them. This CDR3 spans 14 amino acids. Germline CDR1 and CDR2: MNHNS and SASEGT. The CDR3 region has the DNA TGTGCCAGCATTATGGGACTGAACACAGATACGCAGTATTTT. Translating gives CASIMGLNTDTQYF.

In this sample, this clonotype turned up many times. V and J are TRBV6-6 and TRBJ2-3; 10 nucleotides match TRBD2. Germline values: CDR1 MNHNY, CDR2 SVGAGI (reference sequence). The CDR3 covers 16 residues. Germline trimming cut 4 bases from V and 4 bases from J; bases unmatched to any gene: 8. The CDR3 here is CASSWSGTSVPDTQYF. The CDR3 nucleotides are TGTGCCAGCAGTTGGTCCGGGACTAGCGTCCCAGATACGCAGTATTTT.

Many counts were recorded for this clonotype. The CDR3 region has the DNA TGTGCCAGCAGCCCCATGGGTCTGCTCAATGAGCAGTTCTTC. Its protein product is CASSPMGLLNEQFF. The rearrangement joins TRBV7-9 to TRBJ2-1; unclear D gene. The CDR3 is 14 amino acids. Germline V CDR1 and CDR2: SEHNR, FQNEAQ (reference sequence). Trimming removed 5 bases at V and 6 bases at J, with 14 bases between.

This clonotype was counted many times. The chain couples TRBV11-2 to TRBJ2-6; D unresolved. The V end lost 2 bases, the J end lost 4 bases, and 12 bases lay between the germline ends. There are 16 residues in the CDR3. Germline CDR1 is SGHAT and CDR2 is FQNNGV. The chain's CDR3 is CASSLINQPGANVLTF. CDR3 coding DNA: TGTGCCAGCAGCTTAATTAACCAGCCCGGGGCCAACGTCCTGACTTTC.

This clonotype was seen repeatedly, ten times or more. The CDR3 reads CASSHQGRGGGATDTQYF. In nucleotides, the CDR3 is TGTGCCAGCAGCCACCAAGGTCGTGGCGGAGGGGCGACAGATACGCAGTATTTT. The chain employs TRBV4-2 and TRBJ2-3; possibly TRBD2 for D (6 bases). The germline V gene encodes CDR1 LGHNA and CDR2 YNFKEQ. The germline V and J ends were trimmed by 3 bases and 3 bases, with 22 bases remaining between them. CDR3 size: 18 residues.